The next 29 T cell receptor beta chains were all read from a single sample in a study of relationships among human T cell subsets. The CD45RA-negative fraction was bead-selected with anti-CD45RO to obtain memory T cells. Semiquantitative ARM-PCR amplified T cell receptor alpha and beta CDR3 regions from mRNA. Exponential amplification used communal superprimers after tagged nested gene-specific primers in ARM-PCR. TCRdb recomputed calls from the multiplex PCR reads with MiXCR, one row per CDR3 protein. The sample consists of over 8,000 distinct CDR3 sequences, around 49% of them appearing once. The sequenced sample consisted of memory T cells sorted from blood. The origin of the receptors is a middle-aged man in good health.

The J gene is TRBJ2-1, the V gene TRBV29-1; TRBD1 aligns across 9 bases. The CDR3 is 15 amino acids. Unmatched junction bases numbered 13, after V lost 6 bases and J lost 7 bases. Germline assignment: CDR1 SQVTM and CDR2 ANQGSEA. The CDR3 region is CSVPSTGGFGNEQFF. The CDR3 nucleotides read TGCAGCGTCCCTTCCACAGGGGGCTTCGGGAATGAGCAGTTCTTC.

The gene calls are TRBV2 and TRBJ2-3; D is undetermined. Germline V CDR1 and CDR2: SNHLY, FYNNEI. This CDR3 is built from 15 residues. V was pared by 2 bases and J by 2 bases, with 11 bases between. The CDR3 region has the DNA TGTGCCAGCAGTGAATCCAGTTTTTACACAGATACGCAGTATTTT. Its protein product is CASSESSFYTDTQYF.

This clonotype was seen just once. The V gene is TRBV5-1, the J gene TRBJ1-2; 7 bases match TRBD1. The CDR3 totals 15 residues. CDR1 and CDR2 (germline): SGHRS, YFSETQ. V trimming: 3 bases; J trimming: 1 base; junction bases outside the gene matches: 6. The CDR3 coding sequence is TGCGCCAGCAGCTCAACCGGGACAGTTAACTATGGCTACACCTTC. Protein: CASSSTGTVNYGYTF.

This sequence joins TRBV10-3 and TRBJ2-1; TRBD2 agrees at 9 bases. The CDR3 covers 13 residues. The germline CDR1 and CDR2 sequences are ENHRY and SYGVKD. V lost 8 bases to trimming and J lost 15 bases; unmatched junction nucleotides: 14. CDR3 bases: TGTGCCATCTCGACTAGCGGAGGCAGTTTGACGTTCTTC. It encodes CAISTSGGSLTFF.

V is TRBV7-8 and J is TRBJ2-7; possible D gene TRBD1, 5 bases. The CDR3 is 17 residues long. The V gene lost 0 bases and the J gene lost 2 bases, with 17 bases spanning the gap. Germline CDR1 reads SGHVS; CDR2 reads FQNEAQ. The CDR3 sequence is CASSLALSGHATYEQYF. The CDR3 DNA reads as TGTGCCAGCAGCTTAGCGCTATCAGGACACGCAACCTACGAGCAGTACTTC.

The CDR3 reads CASSLDRDTQYF. CDR3 nucleotides: TGTGCCAGCAGCTTAGATCGTGATACGCAGTATTTT. The gene calls are TRBV7-8 and TRBJ2-3; D gene ambiguous. The CDR3 totals 12 residues. The germline gives CDR1 SGHVS, CDR2 FQNEAQ. Trimming stripped 1 base from V and 6 bases from J, with 5 bases between. Full variable domain (outside the CDR3, taken from reference TRBV7-8 and TRBJ2-3): GAGVSQSPRYKVAKRGQDVALRCDPISGHVSLFWYQQALGQGPEFLTYFQNEAQLDKSGLPSDRFFAERPEGSVSTLKIQRTQQEDSAVYLCASSLDRDTQYFGPGTRLTVL.

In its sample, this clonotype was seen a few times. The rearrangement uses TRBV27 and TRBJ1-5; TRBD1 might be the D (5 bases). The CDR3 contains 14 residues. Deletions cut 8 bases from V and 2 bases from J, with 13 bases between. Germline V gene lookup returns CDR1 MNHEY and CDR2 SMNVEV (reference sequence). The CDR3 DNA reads TGTGCCAGCCGCCCCCAAGGGGGCAATCAGCCCCAGCATTTT. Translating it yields CASRPQGGNQPQHF.

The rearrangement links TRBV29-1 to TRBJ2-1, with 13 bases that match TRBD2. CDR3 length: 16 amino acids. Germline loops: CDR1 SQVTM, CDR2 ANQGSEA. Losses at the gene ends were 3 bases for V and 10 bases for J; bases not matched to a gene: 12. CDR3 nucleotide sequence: TGCAGCGTTGATAGCGGACTAGCGGGAGTAGAGAGGGAGCAGTTCTTC. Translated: CSVDSGLAGVEREQFF.

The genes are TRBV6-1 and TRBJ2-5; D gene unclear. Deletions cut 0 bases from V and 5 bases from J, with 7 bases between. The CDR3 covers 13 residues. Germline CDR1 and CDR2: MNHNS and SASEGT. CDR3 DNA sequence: TGTGCCAGCAGTGAAGCTCAATTGGAGACCCAGTACTTC. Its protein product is CASSEAQLETQYF.

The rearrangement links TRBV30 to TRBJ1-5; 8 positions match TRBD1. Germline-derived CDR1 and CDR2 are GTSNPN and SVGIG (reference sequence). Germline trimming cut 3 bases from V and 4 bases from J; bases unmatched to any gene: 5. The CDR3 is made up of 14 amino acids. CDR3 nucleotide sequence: TGTGCCTGGAGGAGACAGGGGAGGAATCAGCCCCAGCATTTT. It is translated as CAWRRQGRNQPQHF.

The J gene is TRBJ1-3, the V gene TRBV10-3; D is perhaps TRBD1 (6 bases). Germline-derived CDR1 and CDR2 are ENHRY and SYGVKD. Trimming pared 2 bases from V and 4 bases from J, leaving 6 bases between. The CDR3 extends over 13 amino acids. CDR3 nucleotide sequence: TGTGCCATCAGTGAGGGACAGGGAAACACCATATATTTT. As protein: CAISEGQGNTIYF.

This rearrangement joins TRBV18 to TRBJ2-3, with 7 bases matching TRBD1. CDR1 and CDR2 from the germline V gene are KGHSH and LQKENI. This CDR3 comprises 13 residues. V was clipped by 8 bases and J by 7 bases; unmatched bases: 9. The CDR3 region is CASATGVENTQYF. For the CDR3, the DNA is TGTGCCAGCGCAACAGGGGTGGAGAATACGCAGTATTTT.

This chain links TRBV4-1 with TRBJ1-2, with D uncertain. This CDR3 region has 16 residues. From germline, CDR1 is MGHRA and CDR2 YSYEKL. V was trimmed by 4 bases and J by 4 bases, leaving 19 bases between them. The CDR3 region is CASSPNPTELVYGYTF. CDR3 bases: TGCGCCAGCAGCCCTAACCCCACCGAGTTGGTCTATGGCTACACCTTC.

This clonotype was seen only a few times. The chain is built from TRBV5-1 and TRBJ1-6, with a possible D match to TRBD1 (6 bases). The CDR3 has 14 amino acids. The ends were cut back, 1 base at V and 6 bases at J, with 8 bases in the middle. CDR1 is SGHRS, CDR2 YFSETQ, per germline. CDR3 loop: CASSLTGPNSPLHF. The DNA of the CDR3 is TGCGCCAGCAGCTTGACAGGGCCTAATTCACCCCTCCACTTT.

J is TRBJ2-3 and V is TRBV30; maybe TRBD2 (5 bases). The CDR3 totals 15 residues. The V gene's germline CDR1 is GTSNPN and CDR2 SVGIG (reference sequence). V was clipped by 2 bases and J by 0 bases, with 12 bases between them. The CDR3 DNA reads TGTGCCTGGAGTTCGAGGGTCTCTAGCACAGATACGCAGTATTTT. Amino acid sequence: CAWSSRVSSTDTQYF.

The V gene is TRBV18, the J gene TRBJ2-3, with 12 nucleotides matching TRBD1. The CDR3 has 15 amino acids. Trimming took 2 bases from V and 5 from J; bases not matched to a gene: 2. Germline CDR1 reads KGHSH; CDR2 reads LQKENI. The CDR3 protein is CASSPGTGGKDTQYF. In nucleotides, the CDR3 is TGTGCCAGCTCACCAGGGACAGGGGGCAAAGATACGCAGTATTTT. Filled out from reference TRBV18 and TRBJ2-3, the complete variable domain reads NAGVMQNPRHLVRRRGQEARLRCSPMKGHSHVYWYRQLPEEGLKFMVYLQKENIIDESGMPKERFSAEFPKEGPSILRIQQVVRGDSAAYFCASSPGTGGKDTQYFGPGTRLTVL.

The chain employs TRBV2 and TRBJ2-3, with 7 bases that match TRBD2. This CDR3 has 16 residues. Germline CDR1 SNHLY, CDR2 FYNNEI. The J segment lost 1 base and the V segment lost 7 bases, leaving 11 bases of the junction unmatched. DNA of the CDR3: TGTGCCAGCACCCTACTCGGGACTACCGGCACAGATACGCAGTATTTT. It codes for CASTLLGTTGTDTQYF.

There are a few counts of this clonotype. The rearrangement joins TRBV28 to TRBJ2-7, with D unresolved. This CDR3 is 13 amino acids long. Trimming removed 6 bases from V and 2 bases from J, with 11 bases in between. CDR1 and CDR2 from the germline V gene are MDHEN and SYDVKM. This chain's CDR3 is CASRAALAYEQYF. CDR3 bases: TGTGCCAGCAGGGCTGCCCTGGCCTACGAGCAGTACTTC.

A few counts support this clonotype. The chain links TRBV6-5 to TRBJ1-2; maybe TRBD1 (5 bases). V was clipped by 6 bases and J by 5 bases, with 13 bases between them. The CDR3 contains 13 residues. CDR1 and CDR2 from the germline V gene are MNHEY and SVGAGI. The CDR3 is CASSGGKVYGYTF. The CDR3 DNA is TGTGCCAGCAGCGGGGGAAAGGTTTATGGCTACACCTTC.

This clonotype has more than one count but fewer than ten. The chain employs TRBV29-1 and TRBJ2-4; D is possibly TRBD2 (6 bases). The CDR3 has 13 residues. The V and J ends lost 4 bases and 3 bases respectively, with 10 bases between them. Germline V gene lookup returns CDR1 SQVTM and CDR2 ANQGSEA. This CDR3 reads CSVAGVVKNIQYF. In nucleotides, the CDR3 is TGCAGCGTTGCGGGGGTCGTCAAAAACATTCAGTACTTC.

The CDR3 is CASKPGTSLETQYF. In DNA form, the CDR3 reads TGCGCCAGCAAACCCGGGACTAGCCTGGAGACCCAGTACTTC. The chain joins TRBV10-2 to TRBJ2-5, with 9 bases identical to TRBD2. CDR1 and CDR2 (germline): WSHSY, SAAADI. The CDR3 is 14 residues long. V trimming: 7 bases; J trimming: 5 bases; junction bases outside the gene matches: 8.

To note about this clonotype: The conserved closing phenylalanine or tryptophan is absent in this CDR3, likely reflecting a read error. The CDR3 DNA is TGTGCCAGCCTGGATCAGGAAGAGACCCAGTACCTC. Protein: CASLDQEETQYL. The V and J genes are TRBV11-1 and TRBJ2-5; D is undetermined. In germline, CDR1 is SGHAT, CDR2 FQDESV (reference sequence). The CDR3 has 12 amino acids. V gave up 8 bases and J gave up 3 bases, with 10 bases separating them.

Here the CDR3 reads CASSPSLAYQETQYF. The CDR3 DNA sequence: TGTGCCAGCAGCCCCTCCCTAGCCTACCAAGAGACCCAGTACTTC. The chain links TRBV4-2 to TRBJ2-5; perhaps TRBD2 as D (5 bases). The germline gives CDR1 LGHNA, CDR2 YNFKEQ. V dropped 4 bases and J dropped 0 bases, with 12 bases sitting between them. The CDR3 sequence is 15 residues long.

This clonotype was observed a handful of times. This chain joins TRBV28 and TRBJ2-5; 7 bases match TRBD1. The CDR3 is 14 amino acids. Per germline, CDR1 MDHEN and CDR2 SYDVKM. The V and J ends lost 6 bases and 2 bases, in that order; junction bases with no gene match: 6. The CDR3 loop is CASRPGTVQETQYF. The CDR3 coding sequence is TGTGCCAGCAGGCCCGGGACAGTTCAAGAGACCCAGTACTTC.

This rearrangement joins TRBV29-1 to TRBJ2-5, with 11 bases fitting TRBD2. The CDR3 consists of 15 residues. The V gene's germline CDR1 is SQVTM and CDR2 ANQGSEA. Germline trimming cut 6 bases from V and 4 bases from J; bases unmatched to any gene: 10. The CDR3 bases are TGCAGCGTGCGTCATACCGGGACTAGCGGAGAGACCCAGTACTTC. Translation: CSVRHTGTSGETQYF.

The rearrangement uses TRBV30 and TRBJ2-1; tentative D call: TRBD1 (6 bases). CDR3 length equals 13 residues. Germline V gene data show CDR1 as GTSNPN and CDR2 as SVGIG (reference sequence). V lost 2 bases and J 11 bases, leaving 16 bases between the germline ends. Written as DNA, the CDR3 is TGTGCCTGGAGTCAGGGGTCTGGCCCCAAGCAGTTCTTC. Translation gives CAWSQGSGPKQFF.

The CDR3 here is CSARSRREVLNEQFF. CDR3 nucleotides: TGCAGTGCTAGATCCCGGCGGGAGGTACTTAATGAGCAGTTCTTC. The chain combines TRBV20-1 with TRBJ2-1, with 8 bases identical to TRBD2. There are 15 residues in the CDR3. Germline assignment: CDR1 DFQATT and CDR2 SNEGSKA (reference sequence). The trim removed 2 bases at V and 7 bases at J, leaving 10 bases unmatched.

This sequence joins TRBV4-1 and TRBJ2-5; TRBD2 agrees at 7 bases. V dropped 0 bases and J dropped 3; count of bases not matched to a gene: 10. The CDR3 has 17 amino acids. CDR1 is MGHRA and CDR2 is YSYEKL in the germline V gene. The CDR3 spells CASSQDVLWGGKETQYF. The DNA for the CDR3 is TGCGCCAGCAGCCAAGATGTTCTGTGGGGAGGGAAAGAGACCCAGTACTTC.

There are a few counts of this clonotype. CDR3: CASSLGGRGEQYF. The CDR3 region has the DNA TGTGCCAGCAGTTTAGGGGGCCGAGGCGAGCAGTACTTC. The chain has TRBV28 and TRBJ2-7, with D maybe TRBD1 (6 bases). This CDR3 comprises 13 residues. V was trimmed by 2 bases and J by 6 bases, leaving 11 bases between them. Per germline, CDR1 MDHEN and CDR2 SYDVKM. The whole variable domain, filled in from reference TRBV28 and TRBJ2-7, reads DVKVTQSSRYLVKRTGEKVFLECVQDMDHENMFWYRQDPGLGLRLIYFSYDVKMKEKGDIPEGYSVSREKKERFSLILESASTNQTSMYLCASSLGGRGEQYFGPGTRLTVT.